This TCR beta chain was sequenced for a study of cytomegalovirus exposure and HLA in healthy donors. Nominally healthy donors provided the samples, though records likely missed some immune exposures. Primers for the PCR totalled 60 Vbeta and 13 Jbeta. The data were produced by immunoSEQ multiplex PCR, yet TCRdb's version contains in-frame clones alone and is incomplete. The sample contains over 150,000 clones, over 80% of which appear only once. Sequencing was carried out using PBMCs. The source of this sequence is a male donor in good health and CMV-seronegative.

The CDR3 reads CASSLEGAPDTGELFF. The DNA of the CDR3 is TGCGCCAGCAGCTTAGAGGGGGCGCCGGACACCGGGGAGCTGTTTTTT. The chain couples TRBV5-1 to TRBJ2-2, with TRBD1 identical over 7 bases. This CDR3 spans 16 amino acids. Trimming cost V 2 bases and J 3 bases; bases outside gene matches: 7. The V gene's germline CDR1 is SGHRS and CDR2 YFSETQ.